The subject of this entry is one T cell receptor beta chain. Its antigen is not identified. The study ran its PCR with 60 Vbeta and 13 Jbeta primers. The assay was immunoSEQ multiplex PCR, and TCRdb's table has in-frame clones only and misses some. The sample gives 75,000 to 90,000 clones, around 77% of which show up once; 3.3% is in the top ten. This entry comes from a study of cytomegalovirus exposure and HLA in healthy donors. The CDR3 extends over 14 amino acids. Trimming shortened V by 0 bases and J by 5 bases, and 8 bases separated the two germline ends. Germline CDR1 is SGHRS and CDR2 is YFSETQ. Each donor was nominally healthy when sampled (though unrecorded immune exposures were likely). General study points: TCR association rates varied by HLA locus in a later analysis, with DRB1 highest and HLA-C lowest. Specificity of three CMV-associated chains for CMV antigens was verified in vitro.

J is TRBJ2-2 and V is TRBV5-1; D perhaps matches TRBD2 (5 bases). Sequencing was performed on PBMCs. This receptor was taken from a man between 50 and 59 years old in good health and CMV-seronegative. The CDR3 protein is CASSLATGTGELFF. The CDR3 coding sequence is TGCGCCAGCAGCTTGGCCACGGGAACCGGGGAGCTGTTTTTT.